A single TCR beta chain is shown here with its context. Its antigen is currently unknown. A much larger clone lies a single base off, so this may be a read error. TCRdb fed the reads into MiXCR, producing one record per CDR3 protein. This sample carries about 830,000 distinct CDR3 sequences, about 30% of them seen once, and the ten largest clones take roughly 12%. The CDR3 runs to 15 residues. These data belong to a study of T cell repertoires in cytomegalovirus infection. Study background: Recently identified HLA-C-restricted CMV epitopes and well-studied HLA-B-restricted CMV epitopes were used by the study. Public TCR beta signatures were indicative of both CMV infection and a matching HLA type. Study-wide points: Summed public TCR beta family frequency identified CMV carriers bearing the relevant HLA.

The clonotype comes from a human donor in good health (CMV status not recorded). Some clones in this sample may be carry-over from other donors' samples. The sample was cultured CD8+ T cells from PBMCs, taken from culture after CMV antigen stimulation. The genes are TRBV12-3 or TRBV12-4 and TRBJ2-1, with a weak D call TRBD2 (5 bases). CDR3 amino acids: CASRIGRESYNGQFF. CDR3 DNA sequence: TGTGCCAGCAGAATTGGTAGGGAGTCCTACAATGGGCAGTTCTTC.